This T cell receptor (beta chain) was identified in a study of long-term antiretroviral therapy in people with HIV. Investigators performed immunoSEQ version v3.0 at survey level. Profiled with immunoSEQ multiplex PCR; TCRdb holds only in-frame clones, not every one. Of some 30,000 clones in the sample, around nine tenths were seen once. Trimming took 8 bases from V and 3 from J, leaving 14 bases between them. Germline V lookup: CDR1 SNHLY, CDR2 FYNNEI. The CDR3 consists of 13 residues. Sequenced material: unsorted PBMCs, taken just over 5 years after starting antiretroviral therapy. This TCR came from a middle-aged woman with HIV. This rearrangement joins TRBV2 to TRBJ2-7; D is perhaps TRBD1 (6 bases). CDR3 region: CASRTVSNYEQYF. The CDR3 DNA reads as TGTGCCAGCCGGACAGTGTCTAACTACGAGCAGTACTTC. The full variable domain, in which reference TRBV2 and TRBJ2-7 provide the parts outside the CDR3, is EPEVTQTPSHQVTQMGQEVILRCVPISNHLYFYWYRQILGQKVEFLVSFYNNEISEKSEIFDDQFSVERPDGSNFTLKIRSTKLEDSAMYFCASRTVSNYEQYFGPGTRLTVT.